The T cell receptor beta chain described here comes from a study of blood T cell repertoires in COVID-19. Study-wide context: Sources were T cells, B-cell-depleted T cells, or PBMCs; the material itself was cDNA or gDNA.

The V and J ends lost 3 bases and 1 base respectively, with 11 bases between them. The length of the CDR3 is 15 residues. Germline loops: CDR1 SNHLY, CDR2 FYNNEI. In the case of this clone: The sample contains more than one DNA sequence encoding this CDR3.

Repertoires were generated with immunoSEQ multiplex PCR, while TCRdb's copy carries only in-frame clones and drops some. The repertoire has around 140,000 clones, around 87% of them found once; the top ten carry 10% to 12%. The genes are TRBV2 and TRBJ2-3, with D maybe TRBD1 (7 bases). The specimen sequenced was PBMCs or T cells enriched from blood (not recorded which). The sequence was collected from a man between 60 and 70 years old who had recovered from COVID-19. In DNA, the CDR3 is TGTGCCAGCAGTGATGGCAGGGGGGGCACAGATACGCAGTATTTT. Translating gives CASSDGRGGTDTQYF.